The 22 T cell receptor beta chains presented below share a single source sample, sequenced in a study of T cells of healthy individuals. Each CDR3 protein is one row after TCRdb ran MiXCR on the 5' RACE reads. The repertoire holds about 41,000 distinct CDR3 sequences, about 4.2% seen once, with 9.2% in the top ten. Receptors originate from a human donor in good health.

This clonotype has only a few counts. The chain employs TRBV29-1 and TRBJ1-3; D is possibly TRBD1 (5 bases). With 4 bases removed from V and 3 bases from J, the gap between germline ends came to 10 bases. This CDR3 region has 13 residues. CDR1 SQVTM and CDR2 ANQGSEA come from the germline V gene. The CDR3 nucleotides are TGCAGCGTTGGTGTCGGGGGTGGAAACACCATATATTTT. Translation: CSVGVGGGNTIYF.

V gene TRBV28 combines with J gene TRBJ2-7, with a weak D call TRBD2 (6 bases). In germline, CDR1 is MDHEN, CDR2 SYDVKM. This CDR3 contains 15 residues. V shed 3 bases and J shed 0 bases, with 12 bases lying between them. CDR3 DNA sequence: TGTGCCAGCAGTTTCGGCGGGACCAGCTCCTACGAGCAGTACTTC. It is translated as CASSFGGTSSYEQYF.

This clonotype has a count of ten or more. The rearrangement uses TRBV6-6 and TRBJ2-6; D unclear. Germline V lookup: CDR1 MNHNY, CDR2 SVGAGI (reference sequence). The CDR3 is made up of 12 amino acids. Between the trimmed V and J ends, which lost 8 bases and 2 bases, there was a span of 4 bases. In DNA, the CDR3 is TGTGCCAGCGGTGCTGGGGCCAACGTCCTGACTTTC. This sequence encodes CASGAGANVLTF.

This clonotype has just a few counts. This chain uses TRBV19 with TRBJ1-2; 8 bases are shared with TRBD1. The CDR3 is made up of 13 amino acids. CDR1 and CDR2 from the germline V gene are LNHDA and SQIVND (reference sequence). Losses at the gene ends were 3 bases for V and 6 bases for J; bases not matched to a gene: 3. CDR3 in amino acids: CASSMDRVDGYTF. Here the CDR3 DNA reads TGTGCCAGTAGTATGGACAGGGTGGATGGCTACACCTTC.

This clonotype was found many times. The chain employs TRBV11-2 and TRBJ2-3; TRBD2 might be the D (6 bases). V lost 2 bases and J lost 1, with 10 bases in between. Germline loops: CDR1 SGHAT, CDR2 FQNNGV. The CDR3 loop spans 15 amino acids. DNA of the CDR3: TGTGCCAGCAGCTTACTTCCGGGGGGCACAGATACGCAGTATTTT. It yields the protein CASSLLPGGTDTQYF.

The CDR3 sequence is CASLPLGSGANVLTF. In nucleotides, the CDR3 is TGTGCCAGCCTACCTTTGGGCTCTGGGGCCAACGTCCTGACTTTC. J is TRBJ2-6 and V is TRBV27; D not certain. This CDR3 spans 15 amino acids. Germline CDR1 reads MNHEY; CDR2 reads SMNVEV (reference sequence). V dropped 8 bases and J dropped 0 bases, with 11 bases sitting between them.

This clonotype occurred a few times. This chain links TRBV20-1 with TRBJ2-2, with D unresolved. The germline V gene encodes CDR1 DFQATT and CDR2 SNEGSKA (reference sequence). The CDR3 is made up of 17 amino acids. V was shortened by 0 bases and J by 2 bases, with 16 bases between the two germline ends. This chain's CDR3 is CSARDSWRHLNTGELFF. The CDR3 DNA is TGCAGTGCTAGAGATTCTTGGCGGCACCTAAACACCGGGGAGCTGTTTTTT.

This clonotype was recorded many times. CDR3 DNA sequence: TGTGCCAGCAGCTTGTGGTCTGGGGCCAATCTAAATGGCTATGGCTACACCTTC. Translation gives CASSLWSGANLNGYGYTF. The V and J genes are TRBV5-6 and TRBJ1-2; possibly TRBD1 for D (5 bases). The CDR3 consists of 18 residues. Trimming shortened V by 1 base and J by 4 bases, and 23 bases separated the two germline ends. CDR1 and CDR2 from the germline V gene are SGHDT and YYEEEE.

This clonotype showed up many times. The J gene is TRBJ2-3, the V gene TRBV11-3, with D perhaps TRBD1 (5 bases). Germline lookup yields CDR1 SGHNT and CDR2 YENEEA. The CDR3 consists of 15 residues. The germline V and J ends were trimmed by 6 bases and 2 bases, with 15 bases remaining between them. Here the CDR3 DNA reads TGTGCCAGCAGGCCCTGGGGCCGTTACACAGATACGCAGTATTTT. Amino acids: CASRPWGRYTDTQYF. Complete variable domain (other parts from reference TRBV11-3 and TRBJ2-3): EAGVVQSPRYKIIEKKQPVAFWCNPISGHNTLYWYLQNLGQGPELLIRYENEEAVDDSQLPKDRFSAERLKGVDSTLKIQPAELGDSAVYLCASRPWGRYTDTQYFGPGTRLTVL.

This clonotype was recorded a few times. The chain couples TRBV7-6 to TRBJ2-1; D is uncertain. This CDR3 region has 15 residues. The V gene lost 5 bases and the J gene lost 9 bases, with 20 bases spanning the gap. From germline, CDR1 is SGHVS and CDR2 FNYEAQ. The CDR3 loop is CASSDGQSSSGEQFF. In DNA form, the CDR3 reads TGTGCCAGCAGCGATGGGCAGTCCTCCTCCGGTGAGCAGTTCTTC.

This clonotype was seen repeatedly, ten times or more. The chain carries TRBV11-3 and TRBJ2-7, with TRBD2 identical over 11 bases. The V gene's germline CDR1 is SGHNT and CDR2 YENEEA. J was trimmed by 3 bases and V by 4 bases; bases with no gene match: 2. The length of the CDR3 is 14 residues. Here the CDR3 reads CASSWGTSGYEQYF. For the CDR3, the DNA is TGTGCCAGCAGCTGGGGGACTAGCGGCTACGAGCAGTACTTC.

This clonotype was seen a handful of times. The chain is built from TRBV7-9 and TRBJ1-2; D possibly corresponds to TRBD1 (5 bases). CDR3 length: 12 amino acids. Between the trimmed V and J ends, which lost 4 bases and 6 bases, there was a span of 9 bases. Looked up from germline, CDR1 is SEHNR and CDR2 is FQNEAQ (reference sequence). The CDR3, as DNA: TGTGCCAGCAGCTGGGGCGCTAATGGCTACACCTTC. This translates into CASSWGANGYTF. The full variable domain, its missing parts supplied by reference TRBV7-9 and TRBJ1-2, is DTGVSQNPRHKITKRGQNVTFRCDPISEHNRLYWYRQTLGQGPEFLTYFQNEAQLEKSRLLSDRFSAERPKGSFSTLEIQRTEQGDSAMYLCASSWGANGYTFGSGTRLTVV.

This clonotype was observed at least ten times. The gene calls are TRBV6-2 or TRBV6-3 and TRBJ1-4; no clear D gene. This CDR3 spans 13 amino acids. Per the germline V gene, CDR1 is MNHEY and CDR2 is SVGEGT. Trimming removed 2 bases at V and 5 bases at J, with 6 bases between. This chain's CDR3 is CASSYRSNEKLFF. The CDR3 nucleotides are TGTGCCAGCAGTTACCGGTCGAATGAAAAACTGTTTTTT.

This clonotype was found many times. This chain links TRBV4-3 with TRBJ2-3, with a tentative D call TRBD1 (5 bases). The CDR3 spans 16 residues. V lost 4 bases, J lost 2 bases, and 16 bases lay in between. Germline CDR1 is LGHNA and CDR2 is YSLEER. CDR3 sequence reads: CASSPTLGAHTDTQYF. CDR3 DNA: TGCGCCAGCAGCCCTACCCTAGGGGCACACACAGATACGCAGTATTTT.

This clonotype was seen ten or more times. The V and J genes are TRBV20-1 and TRBJ2-6; D call uncertain. V lost 6 bases and J lost 8, with 11 bases in between. The CDR3 is 12 amino acids. Germline CDR1 and CDR2: DFQATT and SNEGSKA (reference sequence). The CDR3 bases are TGCAGTGCCATACGTGGTTCCAACGTCCTGACTTTC. It codes for CSAIRGSNVLTF.

The V call is TRBV6-6, the J call TRBJ2-4; either TRBD1 or TRBD2 may supply D (7 bases each). The CDR3 runs to 16 residues. Germline lookup yields CDR1 MNHNY and CDR2 SVGAGI (reference sequence). V was trimmed by 4 bases and J by 0 bases, leaving 13 bases between them. The CDR3: CASSSTGEGAKNIQYF. The CDR3 nucleotides are TGTGCCAGCAGTTCCACAGGGGAGGGAGCCAAAAACATTCAGTACTTC.

This clonotype was found many times. The chain uses TRBV7-2 and TRBJ2-6; D call uncertain. Trimming took off 4 bases at V and 4 bases at J, with 8 bases between the two ends. CDR1 is SGHTA and CDR2 is FQGNSA in the germline V gene. This CDR3 is 14 amino acids long. The CDR3 sequence is CASSSTQGANVLTF. The CDR3 nucleotides read TGTGCCAGCAGCTCTACACAGGGGGCCAACGTCCTGACTTTC.

This clonotype was counted a few times. The V and J genes are TRBV5-1 and TRBJ1-4, with D perhaps matching TRBD1 (6 bases). Germline loops: CDR1 SGHRS, CDR2 YFSETQ. This CDR3 region has 14 residues. Trimming took off 2 bases at V and 7 bases at J, with 12 bases between the two ends. The CDR3 sequence is CASSFGGMSEKLFF. The CDR3 DNA follows: TGCGCCAGCAGCTTTGGGGGCATGAGTGAAAAACTGTTTTTT. Filled out from reference TRBV5-1 and TRBJ1-4, the complete variable domain reads KAGVTQTPRYLIKTRGQQVTLSCSPISGHRSVSWYQQTPGQGLQFLFEYFSETQRNKGNFPGRFSGRQFSNSRSEMNVSTLELGDSALYLCASSFGGMSEKLFFGSGTQLSVL.

The V and J genes are TRBV5-1 and TRBJ2-5; 8 bases align to TRBD1. V was pared by 7 bases and J by 5 bases, with 10 bases of the junction left unmatched. The CDR3 is 14 residues long. Germline values: CDR1 SGHRS, CDR2 YFSETQ. DNA for the CDR3: TGCGCCAGCCGAGATCGACAGGGGAGGGAGACCCAGTACTTC. Amino acids: CASRDRQGRETQYF. Combining the CDR3 with reference TRBV5-1 and TRBJ2-5 gives the whole variable domain KAGVTQTPRYLIKTRGQQVTLSCSPISGHRSVSWYQQTPGQGLQFLFEYFSETQRNKGNFPGRFSGRQFSNSRSEMNVSTLELGDSALYLCASRDRQGRETQYFGPGTRLLVL.

On this clonotype: A single base separates this from a much larger clone, so it may be a read error. The chain couples TRBV4-2 to TRBJ1-4; D might be TRBD1 (5 bases). V lost 4 bases and J lost 7, with 16 bases in between. CDR1 and CDR2 from the germline V gene are LGHNA and YNFKEQ. The CDR3 is 15 residues long. The CDR3 bases are TGTGCCAGCAGCCCCGGTCGAAGGGGAGGTGAAAAACTGTTTTTT. This codes for CASSPGRRGGEKLFF.

By share of the sample, this clonotype is medium-sized. This chain uses TRBV20-1 with TRBJ1-1; 7 bases align to TRBD1. The length of the CDR3 is 14 residues. The V gene's germline CDR1 is DFQATT and CDR2 SNEGSKA (reference sequence). J gave up 2 bases and V 1 base, and 4 bases lay outside the gene matches. In DNA form, the CDR3 reads TGCAGTGCTAGAGGCACAGGGGCAAACACTGAAGCTTTCTTT. It translates to CSARGTGANTEAFF.

In DNA, the CDR3 is TGCAGTGCTAGGTTGGGGGTGCTTCAGCCCCAGCATTTT. Encoded protein: CSARLGVLQPQHF. V is TRBV20-1 and J is TRBJ1-5, with D perhaps TRBD1 (5 bases). Germline-derived CDR1 and CDR2 are DFQATT and SNEGSKA (reference sequence). The V end lost 3 bases, the J end lost 6 bases, and 12 bases lay between the germline ends. The CDR3 has 13 residues.